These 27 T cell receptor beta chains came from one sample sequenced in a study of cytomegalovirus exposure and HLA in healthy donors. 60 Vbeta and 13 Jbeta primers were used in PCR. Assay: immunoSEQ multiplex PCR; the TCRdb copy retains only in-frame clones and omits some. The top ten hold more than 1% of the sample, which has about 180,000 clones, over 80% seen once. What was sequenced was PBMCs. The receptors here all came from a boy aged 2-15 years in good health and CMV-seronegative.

CDR3 sequence (DNA): TGCGCCAGCAGTCAGGGCCGCGAGAATTCACCCCTCCACTTT. This codes for CASSQGRENSPLHF. The V gene is TRBV4-1, the J gene TRBJ1-6, with a possible D match to TRBD1 (5 bases). The CDR3 is 14 residues long. CDR1 is MGHRA, CDR2 YSYEKL, per germline. V lost 6 bases and J lost 7, with 13 bases in between.

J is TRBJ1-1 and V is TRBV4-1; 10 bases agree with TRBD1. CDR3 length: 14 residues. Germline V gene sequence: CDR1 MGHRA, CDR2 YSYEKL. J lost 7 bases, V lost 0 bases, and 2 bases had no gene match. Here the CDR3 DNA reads TGCGCCAGCAGCCAAGATCGGACAGGGGGTGAAGCTTTCTTT. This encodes CASSQDRTGGEAFF.

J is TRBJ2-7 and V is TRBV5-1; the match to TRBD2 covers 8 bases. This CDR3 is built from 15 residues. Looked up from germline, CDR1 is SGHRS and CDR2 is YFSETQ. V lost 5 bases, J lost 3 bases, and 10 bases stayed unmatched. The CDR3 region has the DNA TGCGCCAGCAGACCTTCGCGGGAGGTGTTCTACGAGCAGTACTTC. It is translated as CASRPSREVFYEQYF. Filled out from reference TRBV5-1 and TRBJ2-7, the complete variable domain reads KAGVTQTPRYLIKTRGQQVTLSCSPISGHRSVSWYQQTPGQGLQFLFEYFSETQRNKGNFPGRFSGRQFSNSRSEMNVSTLELGDSALYLCASRPSREVFYEQYFGPGTRLTVT.

CDR3 amino acids: CSVDTGRVNTEAFF. The CDR3 nucleotides are TGCAGCGTTGATACGGGGAGGGTGAACACTGAAGCTTTCTTT. The chain carries TRBV29-1 and TRBJ1-1; no definite D call. The CDR3 is made up of 14 amino acids. Germline assignment: CDR1 SQVTM and CDR2 ANQGSEA. V gave up 3 bases and J gave up 0 bases, with 11 bases separating them.

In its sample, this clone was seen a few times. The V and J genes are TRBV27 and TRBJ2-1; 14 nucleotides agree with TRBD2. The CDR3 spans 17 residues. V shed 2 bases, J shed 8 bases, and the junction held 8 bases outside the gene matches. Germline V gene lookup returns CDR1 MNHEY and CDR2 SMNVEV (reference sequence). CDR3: CASSLIGLAGGRDEQFF. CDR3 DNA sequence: TGTGCCAGCAGTTTAATAGGACTAGCGGGAGGAAGGGATGAGCAGTTCTTC.

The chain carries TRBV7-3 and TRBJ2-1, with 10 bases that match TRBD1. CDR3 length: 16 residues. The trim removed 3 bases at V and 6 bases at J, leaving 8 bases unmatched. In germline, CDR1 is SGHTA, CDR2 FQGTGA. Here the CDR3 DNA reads TGTGCCAGCAGCTTCCCCTGGGACAGGGGCGGCAATGAGCAGTTCTTC. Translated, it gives CASSFPWDRGGNEQFF.

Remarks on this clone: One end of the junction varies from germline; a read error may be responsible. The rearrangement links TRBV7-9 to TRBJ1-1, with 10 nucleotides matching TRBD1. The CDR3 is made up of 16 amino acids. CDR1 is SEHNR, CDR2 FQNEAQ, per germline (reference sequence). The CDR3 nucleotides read TGTTCCAGCAGCTTAGGACAGGGGGGCCAGAACACTGAAGCTTTCTTT. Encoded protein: CSSSLGQGGQNTEAFF.

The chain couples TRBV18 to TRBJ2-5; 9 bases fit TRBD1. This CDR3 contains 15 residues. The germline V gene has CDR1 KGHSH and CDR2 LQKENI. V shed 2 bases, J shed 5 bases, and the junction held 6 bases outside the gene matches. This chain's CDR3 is CASSPNRGQSETQYF. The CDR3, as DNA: TGTGCCAGCTCACCAAACAGGGGGCAGTCCGAGACCCAGTACTTC.

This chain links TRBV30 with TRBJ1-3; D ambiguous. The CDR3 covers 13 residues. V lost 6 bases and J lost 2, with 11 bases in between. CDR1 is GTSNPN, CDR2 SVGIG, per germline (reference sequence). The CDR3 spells CACTRSAGNTIYF. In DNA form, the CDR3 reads TGTGCCTGTACGAGGTCTGCTGGAAACACCATATATTTT.

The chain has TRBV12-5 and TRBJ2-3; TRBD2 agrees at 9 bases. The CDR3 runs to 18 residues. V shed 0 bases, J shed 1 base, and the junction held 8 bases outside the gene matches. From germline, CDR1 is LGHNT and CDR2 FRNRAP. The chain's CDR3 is CASGLVPSGRYGTDTQYF. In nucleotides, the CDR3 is TGTGCTAGTGGTTTGGTACCCAGCGGGAGGTACGGCACAGATACGCAGTATTTT. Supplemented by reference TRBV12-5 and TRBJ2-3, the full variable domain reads DARVTQTPRHKVTEMGQEVTMRCQPILGHNTVFWYRQTMMQGLELLAYFRNRAPLDDSGMPKDRFSAEMPDATLATLKIQPSEPRDSAVYFCASGLVPSGRYGTDTQYFGPGTRLTVL.

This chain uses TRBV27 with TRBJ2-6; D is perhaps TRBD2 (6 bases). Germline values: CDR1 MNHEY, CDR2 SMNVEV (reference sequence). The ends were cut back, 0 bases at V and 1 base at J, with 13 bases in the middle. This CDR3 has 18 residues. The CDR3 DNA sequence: TGTGCCAGCAGTTTATCGTCCGGGGGTGTTTCTGGGGCCAACGTCCTGACTTTC. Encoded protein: CASSLSSGGVSGANVLTF.

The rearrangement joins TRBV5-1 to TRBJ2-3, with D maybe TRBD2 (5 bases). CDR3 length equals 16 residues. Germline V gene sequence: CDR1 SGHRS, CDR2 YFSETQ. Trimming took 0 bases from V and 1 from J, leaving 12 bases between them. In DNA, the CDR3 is TGCGCCAGCAGCTTGGCCGCGGGCCACGGCACAGATACGCAGTATTTT. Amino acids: CASSLAAGHGTDTQYF.

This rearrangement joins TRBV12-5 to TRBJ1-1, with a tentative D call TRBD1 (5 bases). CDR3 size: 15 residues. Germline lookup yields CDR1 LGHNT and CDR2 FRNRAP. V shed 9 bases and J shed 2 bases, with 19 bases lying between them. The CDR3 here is CASQGAVPLNTEAFF. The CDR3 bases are TGTGCTAGCCAAGGGGCGGTCCCGCTAAACACTGAAGCTTTCTTT.

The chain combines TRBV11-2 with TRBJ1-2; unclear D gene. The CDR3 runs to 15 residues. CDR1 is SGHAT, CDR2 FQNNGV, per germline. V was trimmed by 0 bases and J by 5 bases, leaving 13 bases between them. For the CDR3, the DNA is TGTGCCAGCAGCTTAGATCGGACGCGGGCGTATGGCTACACCTTC. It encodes CASSLDRTRAYGYTF.

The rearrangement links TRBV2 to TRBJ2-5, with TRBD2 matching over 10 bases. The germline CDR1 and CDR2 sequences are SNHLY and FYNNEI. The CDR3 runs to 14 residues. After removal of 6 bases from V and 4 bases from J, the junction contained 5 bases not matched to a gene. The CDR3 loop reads CASSFRLAGETQYF. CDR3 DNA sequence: TGTGCCAGCAGCTTCCGACTAGCGGGAGAGACCCAGTACTTC.

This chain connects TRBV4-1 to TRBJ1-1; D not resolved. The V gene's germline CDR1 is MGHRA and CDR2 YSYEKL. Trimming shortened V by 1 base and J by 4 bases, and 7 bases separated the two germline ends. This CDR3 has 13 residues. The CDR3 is CASSQVSFTEAFF. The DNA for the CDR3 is TGCGCCAGCAGCCAAGTCTCCTTCACTGAAGCTTTCTTT.

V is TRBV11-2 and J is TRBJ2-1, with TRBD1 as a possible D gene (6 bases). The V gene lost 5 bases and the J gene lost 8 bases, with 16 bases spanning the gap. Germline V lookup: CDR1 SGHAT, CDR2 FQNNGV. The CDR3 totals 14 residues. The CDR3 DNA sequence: TGTGCCAGCAGCGTGGACAGTCGCGCCTATGAGCAGTTCTTC. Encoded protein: CASSVDSRAYEQFF.

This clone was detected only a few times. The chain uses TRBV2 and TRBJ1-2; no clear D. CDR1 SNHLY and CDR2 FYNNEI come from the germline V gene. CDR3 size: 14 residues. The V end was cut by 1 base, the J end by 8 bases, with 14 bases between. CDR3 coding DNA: TGTGCCAGCAGTGAAGTTGGCGGGAGAGAGGGCTACACCTTC. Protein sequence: CASSEVGGREGYTF.

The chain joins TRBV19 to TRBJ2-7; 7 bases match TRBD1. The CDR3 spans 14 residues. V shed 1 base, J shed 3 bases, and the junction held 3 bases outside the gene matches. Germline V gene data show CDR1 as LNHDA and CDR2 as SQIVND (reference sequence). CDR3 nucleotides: TGTGCCAGTAGTATAGGACAGGGTGTCTACGAGCAGTACTTC. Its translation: CASSIGQGVYEQYF.

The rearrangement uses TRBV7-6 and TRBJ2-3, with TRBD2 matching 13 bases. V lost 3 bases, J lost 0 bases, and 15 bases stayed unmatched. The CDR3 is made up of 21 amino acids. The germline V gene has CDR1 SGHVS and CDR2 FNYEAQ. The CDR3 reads CASSLTTGTSGVITSTDTQYF. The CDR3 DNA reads TGTGCCAGCAGCTTGACTACCGGGACTAGCGGGGTTATAACTAGCACAGATACGCAGTATTTT. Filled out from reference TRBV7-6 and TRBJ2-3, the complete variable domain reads GAGVSQSPRYKVTKRGQDVALRCDPISGHVSLYWYRQALGQGPEFLTYFNYEAQQDKSGLPNDRFSAERPEGSISTLTIQRTEQRDSAMYRCASSLTTGTSGVITSTDTQYFGPGTRLTVL.

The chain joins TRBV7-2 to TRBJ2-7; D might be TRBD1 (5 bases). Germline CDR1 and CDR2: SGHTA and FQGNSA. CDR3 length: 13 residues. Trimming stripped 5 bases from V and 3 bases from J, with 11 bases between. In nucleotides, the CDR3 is TGTGCCAGCAGCCCGGTAAGGGGCTACGAGCAGTACGTC. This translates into CASSPVRGYEQYV.

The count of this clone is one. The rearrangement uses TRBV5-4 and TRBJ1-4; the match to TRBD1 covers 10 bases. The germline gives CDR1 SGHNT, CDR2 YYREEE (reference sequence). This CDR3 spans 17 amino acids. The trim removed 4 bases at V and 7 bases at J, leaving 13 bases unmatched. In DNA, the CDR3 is TGTGCCAGCAGCCGACGGGACAGGGGAATTGTCAGTGAAAAACTGTTTTTT. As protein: CASSRRDRGIVSEKLFF.

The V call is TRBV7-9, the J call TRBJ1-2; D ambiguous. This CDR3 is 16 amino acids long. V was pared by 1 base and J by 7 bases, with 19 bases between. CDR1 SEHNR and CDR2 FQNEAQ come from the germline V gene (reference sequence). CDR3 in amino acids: CASSLGPQTRAGGYTF. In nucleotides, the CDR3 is TGTGCCAGCAGCTTAGGCCCTCAGACACGGGCGGGTGGCTACACCTTC.

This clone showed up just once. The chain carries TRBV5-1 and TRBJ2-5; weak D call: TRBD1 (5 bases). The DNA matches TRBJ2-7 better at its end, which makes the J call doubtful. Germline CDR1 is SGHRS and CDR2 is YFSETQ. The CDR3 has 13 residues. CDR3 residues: CASSSRQNYEQYF. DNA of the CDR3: TGCGCCAGCAGCTCAAGACAGAACTACGAGCAGTACTTC.

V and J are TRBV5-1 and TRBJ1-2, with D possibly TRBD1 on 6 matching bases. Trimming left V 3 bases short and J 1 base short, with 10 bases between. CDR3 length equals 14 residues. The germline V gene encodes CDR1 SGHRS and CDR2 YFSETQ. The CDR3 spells CASSSGTLNYGYTF. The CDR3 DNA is TGCGCCAGCAGCTCCGGGACACTTAACTATGGCTACACCTTC.

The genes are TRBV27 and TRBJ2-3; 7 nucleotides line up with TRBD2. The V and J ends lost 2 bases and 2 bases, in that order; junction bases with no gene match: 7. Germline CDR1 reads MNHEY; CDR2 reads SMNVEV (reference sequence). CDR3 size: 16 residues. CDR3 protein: CASSLRGGGTTDTQYF. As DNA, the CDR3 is TGTGCCAGCAGTTTAAGGGGCGGGGGAACCACAGATACGCAGTATTTT.

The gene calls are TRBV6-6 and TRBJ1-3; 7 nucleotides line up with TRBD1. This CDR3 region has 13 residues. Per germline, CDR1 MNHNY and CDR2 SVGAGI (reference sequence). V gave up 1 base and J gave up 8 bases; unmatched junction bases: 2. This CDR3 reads CASSYFQGDTIYF. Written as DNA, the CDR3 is TGTGCCAGCAGTTACTTCCAGGGGGACACCATATATTTT.